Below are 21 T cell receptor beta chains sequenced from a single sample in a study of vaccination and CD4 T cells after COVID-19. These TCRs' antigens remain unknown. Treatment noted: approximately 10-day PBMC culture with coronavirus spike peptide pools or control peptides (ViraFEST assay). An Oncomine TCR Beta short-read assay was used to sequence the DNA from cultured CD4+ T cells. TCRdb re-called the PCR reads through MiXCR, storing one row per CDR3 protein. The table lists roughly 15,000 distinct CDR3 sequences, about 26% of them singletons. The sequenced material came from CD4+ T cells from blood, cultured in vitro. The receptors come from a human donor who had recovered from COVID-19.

CDR3 nucleotide sequence: TGTGCTTCCGGGACAGGGACCTACGAGCAGTACTTC. Translating it yields CASGTGTYEQYF. V and J are TRBV30 and TRBJ2-7, with TRBD1 identical over 9 bases. The CDR3 spans 12 residues. Germline CDR1 reads GTSNPN; CDR2 reads SVGIG (reference sequence).

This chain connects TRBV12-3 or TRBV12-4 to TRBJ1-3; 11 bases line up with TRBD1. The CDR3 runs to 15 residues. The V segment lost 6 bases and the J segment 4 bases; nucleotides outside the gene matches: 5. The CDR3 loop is CASRPGTGGGNTIYF. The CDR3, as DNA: TGTGCCAGCAGGCCCGGGACAGGGGGAGGAAACACCATATATTTT.

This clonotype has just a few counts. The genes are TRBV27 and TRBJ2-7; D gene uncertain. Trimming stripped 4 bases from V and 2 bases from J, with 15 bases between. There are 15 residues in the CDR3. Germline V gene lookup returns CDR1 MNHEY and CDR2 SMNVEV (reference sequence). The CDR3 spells CASSSRVLATYEQYF. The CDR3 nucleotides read TGTGCCAGCAGTTCCAGAGTTCTTGCAACCTACGAGCAGTACTTC.

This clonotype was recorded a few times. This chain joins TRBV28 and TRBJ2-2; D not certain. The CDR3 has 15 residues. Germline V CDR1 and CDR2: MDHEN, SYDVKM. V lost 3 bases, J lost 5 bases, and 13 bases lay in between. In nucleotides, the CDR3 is TGTGCCAGCAGTTTCCGAGGTCTCGGGACCGGGGAGCTGTTTTTT. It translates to CASSFRGLGTGELFF. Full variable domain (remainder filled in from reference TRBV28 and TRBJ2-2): DVKVTQSSRYLVKRTGEKVFLECVQDMDHENMFWYRQDPGLGLRLIYFSYDVKMKEKGDIPEGYSVSREKKERFSLILESASTNQTSMYLCASSFRGLGTGELFFGEGSRLTVL.

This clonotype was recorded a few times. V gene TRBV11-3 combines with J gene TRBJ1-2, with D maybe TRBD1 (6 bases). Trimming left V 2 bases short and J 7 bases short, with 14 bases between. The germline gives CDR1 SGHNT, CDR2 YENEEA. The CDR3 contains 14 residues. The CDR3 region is CASSLTGSKGGYTF. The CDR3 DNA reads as TGTGCCAGCAGCTTAACAGGGAGTAAAGGTGGCTACACCTTC.

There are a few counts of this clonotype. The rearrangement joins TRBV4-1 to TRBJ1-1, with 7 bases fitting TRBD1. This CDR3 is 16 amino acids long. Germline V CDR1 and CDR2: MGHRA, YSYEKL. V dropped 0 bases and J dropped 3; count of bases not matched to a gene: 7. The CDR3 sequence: CASSQDDRGRDTEAFF. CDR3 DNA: TGCGCCAGCAGCCAAGATGATAGGGGGCGCGACACTGAAGCTTTCTTT.

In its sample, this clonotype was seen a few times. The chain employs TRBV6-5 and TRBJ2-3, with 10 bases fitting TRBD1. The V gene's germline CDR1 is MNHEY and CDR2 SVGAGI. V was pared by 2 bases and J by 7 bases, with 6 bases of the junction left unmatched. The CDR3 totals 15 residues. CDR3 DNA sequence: TGTGCCAGCAGTTACGACTGGGACAGGGGCAATACGCAGTATTTT. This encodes CASSYDWDRGNTQYF.

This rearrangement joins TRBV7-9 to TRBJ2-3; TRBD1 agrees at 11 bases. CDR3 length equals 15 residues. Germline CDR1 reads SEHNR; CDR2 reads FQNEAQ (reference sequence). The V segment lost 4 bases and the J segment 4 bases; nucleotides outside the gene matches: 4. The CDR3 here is CASSSGQGVADTQYF. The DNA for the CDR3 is TGTGCCAGCAGCTCGGGACAGGGGGTCGCAGATACGCAGTATTTT.

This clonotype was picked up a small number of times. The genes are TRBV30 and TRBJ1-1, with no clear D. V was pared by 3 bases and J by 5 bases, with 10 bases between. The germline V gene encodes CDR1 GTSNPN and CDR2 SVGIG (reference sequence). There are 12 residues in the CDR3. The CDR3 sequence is CAWRVRVTEAFF. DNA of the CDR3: TGTGCCTGGAGAGTGAGGGTGACTGAAGCTTTCTTT.

The CDR3 region is CSASAGDTEAFF. In DNA, the CDR3 is TGCAGTGCTAGTGCGGGGGATACTGAAGCTTTCTTT. The chain couples TRBV20-1 to TRBJ1-1; weak D call: TRBD1 (5 bases). This CDR3 contains 12 residues. Trimming removed 3 bases at V and 5 bases at J, with 10 bases between. CDR1 and CDR2 from the germline V gene are DFQATT and SNEGSKA (reference sequence).

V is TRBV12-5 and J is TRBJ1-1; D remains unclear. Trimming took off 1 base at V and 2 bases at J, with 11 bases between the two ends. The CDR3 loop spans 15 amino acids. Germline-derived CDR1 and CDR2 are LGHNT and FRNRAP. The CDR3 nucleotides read TGTGCTAGTGGTTTGGGTGACGCATTCAACACTGAAGCTTTCTTT. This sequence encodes CASGLGDAFNTEAFF.

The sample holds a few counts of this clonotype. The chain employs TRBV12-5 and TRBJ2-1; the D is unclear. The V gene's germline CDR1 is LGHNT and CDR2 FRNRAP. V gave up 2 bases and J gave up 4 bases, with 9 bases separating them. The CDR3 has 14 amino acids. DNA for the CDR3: TGTGCTAGTGGTTTGTCCCTAGGATACAATGAGCAGTTCTTC. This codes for CASGLSLGYNEQFF.

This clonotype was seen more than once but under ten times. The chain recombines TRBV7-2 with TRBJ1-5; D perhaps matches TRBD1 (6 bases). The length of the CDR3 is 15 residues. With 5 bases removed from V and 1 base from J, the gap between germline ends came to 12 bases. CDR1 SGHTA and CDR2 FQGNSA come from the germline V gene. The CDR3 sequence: CASSQETGSNQPQHF. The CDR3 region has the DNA TGTGCCAGCAGCCAAGAGACAGGAAGCAATCAGCCCCAGCATTTT.

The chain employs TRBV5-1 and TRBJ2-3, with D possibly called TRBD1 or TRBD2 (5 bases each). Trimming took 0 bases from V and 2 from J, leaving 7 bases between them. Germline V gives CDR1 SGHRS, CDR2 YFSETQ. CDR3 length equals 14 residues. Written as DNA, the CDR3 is TGCGCCAGCAGCTTGGGGGGGACCACAGATACGCAGTATTTT. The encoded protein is CASSLGGTTDTQYF.

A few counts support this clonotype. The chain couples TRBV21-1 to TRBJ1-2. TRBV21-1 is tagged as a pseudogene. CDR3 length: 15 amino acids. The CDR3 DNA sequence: TGTGCCAGCAGCAAAGATGGGATGGAATTCTATGGCTACACCTTC. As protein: CASSKDGMEFYGYTF.

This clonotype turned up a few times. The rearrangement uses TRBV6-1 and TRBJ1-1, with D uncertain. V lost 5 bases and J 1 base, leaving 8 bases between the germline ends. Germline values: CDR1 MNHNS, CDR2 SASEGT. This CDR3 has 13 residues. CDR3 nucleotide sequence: TGTGCCAGCAGTATGTCAGGGAACACTGAAGCTTTCTTT. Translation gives CASSMSGNTEAFF.

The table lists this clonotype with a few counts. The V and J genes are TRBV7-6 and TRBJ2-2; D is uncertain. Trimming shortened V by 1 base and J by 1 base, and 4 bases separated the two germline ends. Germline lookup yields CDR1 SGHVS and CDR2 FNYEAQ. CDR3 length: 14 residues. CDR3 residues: CASSLELNTGELFF. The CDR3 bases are TGTGCCAGCAGCTTAGAACTGAACACCGGGGAGCTGTTTTTT. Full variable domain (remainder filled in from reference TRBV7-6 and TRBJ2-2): GAGVSQSPRYKVTKRGQDVALRCDPISGHVSLYWYRQALGQGPEFLTYFNYEAQQDKSGLPNDRFSAERPEGSISTLTIQRTEQRDSAMYRCASSLELNTGELFFGEGSRLTVL.

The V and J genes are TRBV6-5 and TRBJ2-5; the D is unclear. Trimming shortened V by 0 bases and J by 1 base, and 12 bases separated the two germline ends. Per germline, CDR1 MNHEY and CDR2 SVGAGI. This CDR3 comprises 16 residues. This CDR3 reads CASSYSTPGLQETQYF. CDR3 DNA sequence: TGTGCCAGCAGTTACTCGACCCCAGGCCTCCAAGAGACCCAGTACTTC.

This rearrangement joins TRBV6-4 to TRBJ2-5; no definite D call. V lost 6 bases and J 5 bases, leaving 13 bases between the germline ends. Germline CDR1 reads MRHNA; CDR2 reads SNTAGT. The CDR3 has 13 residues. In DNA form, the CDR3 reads TGTGCCAGCAGAGCCAAAAAGGCTGAGACCCAGTACTTC. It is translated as CASRAKKAETQYF.

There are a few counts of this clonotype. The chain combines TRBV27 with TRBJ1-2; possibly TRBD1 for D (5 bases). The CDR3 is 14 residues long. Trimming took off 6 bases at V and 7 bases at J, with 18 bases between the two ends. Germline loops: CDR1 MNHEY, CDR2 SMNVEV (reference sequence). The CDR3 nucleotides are TGTGCCAGCAGCACCCTGGGGGGATCAGGTGGCTACACCTTC. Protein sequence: CASSTLGGSGGYTF.

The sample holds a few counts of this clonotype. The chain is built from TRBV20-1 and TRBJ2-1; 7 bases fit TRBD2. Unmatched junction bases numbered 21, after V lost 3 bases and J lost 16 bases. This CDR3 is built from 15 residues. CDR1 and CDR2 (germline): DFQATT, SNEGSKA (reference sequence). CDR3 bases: TGCAGTGCTAGCGAATTAGGCTCGACCGGGGGGATTCATTTCTTC. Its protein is CSASELGSTGGIHFF.